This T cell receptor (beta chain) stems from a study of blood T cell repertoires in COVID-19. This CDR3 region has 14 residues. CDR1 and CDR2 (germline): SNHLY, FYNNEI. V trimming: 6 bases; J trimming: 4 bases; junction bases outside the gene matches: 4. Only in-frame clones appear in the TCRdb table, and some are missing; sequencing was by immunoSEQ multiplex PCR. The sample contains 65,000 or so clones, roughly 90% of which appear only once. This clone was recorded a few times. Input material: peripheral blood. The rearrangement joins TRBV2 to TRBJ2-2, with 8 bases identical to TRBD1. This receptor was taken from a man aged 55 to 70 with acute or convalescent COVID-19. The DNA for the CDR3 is TGTGCCAGCAGGTCGGACAGGGCCACCGGGGAGCTGTTTTTT. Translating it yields CASRSDRATGELFF.